These 32 T cell receptor beta chains share one sample of origin, sequenced in a study of T cells expressing NK-cell markers (dated by TCRdb to about 2020). The library came from 5' RACE. Sequencing relied on an Illumina HiSeq 2000. TCRdb reprocessed the reads into one record per CDR3 protein sequence, lacking DNA. The sample's own table lists roughly 180,000 distinct CDR3 sequences. In total, the top ten clones hold about 18% of the sample. Material: blood T cells: a sorted CD56 or NKG2C T cell subset, CD4+ or CD8+ T cells, or bulk PBMC T cells (not recorded which). These receptors were collected from a woman between 18 and 70 years old in good health.

V is TRBV12-3 or TRBV12-4 and J is TRBJ2-2. The CDR3 contains 14 residues. The CDR3 here is CASSTMIRAGELFF.

The V call is TRBV28, the J call TRBJ2-3. In germline, CDR1 is MDHEN, CDR2 SYDVKM. This CDR3 region has 15 residues. The CDR3 is CASKMVGRYTDTQYF.

This rearrangement joins TRBV29-1 to TRBJ2-3; TCRdb names TRBD1, which stays unverified in the absence of DNA. The CDR3 is made up of 12 amino acids. Looked up from germline, CDR1 is SQVTM and CDR2 is ANQGSEA. CDR3 loop: CSVLLGQGSQYF.

The V call is TRBV28, the J call TRBJ1-4; TCRdb selects TRBD1, and the lack of DNA leaves this call unchecked. This CDR3 comprises 14 residues. Germline V gene sequence: CDR1 MDHEN, CDR2 SYDVKM. The CDR3: CASSGTIENEKLFF.

This rearrangement joins TRBV11-3 to TRBJ2-7; TCRdb's D call, TRBD1, is unchecked because there is no DNA. The CDR3 is 13 residues long. CDR1 and CDR2 from the germline V gene are SGHNT and YENEEA. CDR3 sequence reads: CASSEMGGGEQYF.

V usage is TRBV10-3 and J usage is TRBJ2-5; TCRdb names TRBD2, which stays unverified in the absence of DNA. CDR3 length equals 14 residues. The V gene's germline CDR1 is ENHRY and CDR2 SYGVKD. CDR3 protein: CAISASGGRETQYF.

The rearrangement uses TRBV12-5 and TRBJ2-7; the D call of TRBD1 rests on TCRdb alone, since no DNA is present to check it. The germline gives CDR1 LGHNT, CDR2 FRNRAP. The CDR3 runs 12 residues. CDR3 amino acids: CASGPTVYEQYF.

The genes are TRBV6-5 and TRBJ1-2; the D gene TCRdb calls, TRBD1, cannot be checked with no DNA. CDR1 and CDR2 (germline): MNHEY, SVGAGI. The CDR3 is 14 amino acids. The CDR3 sequence: CASSYHWDLTAYTF.

V gene TRBV20-1 combines with J gene TRBJ2-7; TCRdb's D call of TRBD2 is untestable without DNA. CDR3 length: 13 amino acids. Germline-derived CDR1 and CDR2 are DFQATT and SNEGSKA (reference sequence). CDR3 sequence reads: CSAQWAGTYEQYF.

V is TRBV3-1 and J is TRBJ2-1; the D gene TCRdb calls, TRBD2, cannot be checked with no DNA. Germline CDR1 LGHDT, CDR2 YNNKEL (reference sequence). The CDR3 is made up of 16 amino acids. The CDR3 sequence is CASSQERLAGGREQFF.

This chain connects TRBV20-1 to TRBJ2-3; checking the TCRdb D call of TRBD2 is not possible without DNA. Germline-derived CDR1 and CDR2 are DFQATT and SNEGSKA (reference sequence). This CDR3 contains 17 residues. CDR3 in amino acids: CSATIPGGGFATDTQYF.

The chain is built from TRBV29-1 and TRBJ2-3; TCRdb picks TRBD2, but there is no DNA to check that call. This CDR3 comprises 15 residues. Looked up from germline, CDR1 is SQVTM and CDR2 is ANQGSEA. Here the CDR3 reads CSVSPTGVGTDTQYF.

This chain uses TRBV5-1 with TRBJ1-2. This CDR3 contains 14 residues. Germline CDR1 SGHRS, CDR2 YFSETQ. The CDR3 sequence is CASSLGSENYGYTF.

This chain connects TRBV5-1 to TRBJ2-7; absent DNA, TCRdb's TRBD2 call cannot be checked. This CDR3 comprises 15 residues. Germline V gives CDR1 SGHRS, CDR2 YFSETQ. CDR3 amino acids: CASIPLGGLPYEQYF.

The chain uses TRBV10-3 and TRBJ2-1; without DNA, the TCRdb call of TRBD2 cannot be checked. This CDR3 contains 15 residues. CDR1 and CDR2 (germline): ENHRY, SYGVKD. The chain's CDR3 is CAIRSASGSYNEQFF.

The chain employs TRBV2 and TRBJ1-2; the TCRdb call, TRBD1, lacks DNA for checking. This CDR3 spans 15 amino acids. Germline CDR1 is SNHLY and CDR2 is FYNNEI. Here the CDR3 reads CASSESGVGNYGYTF. The whole variable domain, remainder taken from reference TRBV2 and TRBJ1-2, is EPEVTQTPSHQVTQMGQEVILRCVPISNHLYFYWYRQILGQKVEFLVSFYNNEISEKSEIFDDQFSVERPDGSNFTLKIRSTKLEDSAMYFCASSESGVGNYGYTFGSGTRLTVV.

The chain recombines TRBV9 with TRBJ2-5; TCRdb's assignment of TRBD2 cannot be checked, as there is no DNA. CDR3 length: 15 residues. The germline gives CDR1 SGDLS, CDR2 YYNGEE. CDR3 region: CASSLYPTSRETQYF.

This chain connects TRBV20-1 to TRBJ2-3; lacking DNA, the TRBD1 call made by TCRdb goes unchecked. The length of the CDR3 is 14 residues. The germline V gene encodes CDR1 DFQATT and CDR2 SNEGSKA (reference sequence). CDR3 protein: CSARLGGSTDTQYF.

The V and J genes are TRBV20-1 and TRBJ1-6. Germline values: CDR1 DFQATT, CDR2 SNEGSKA (reference sequence). The length of the CDR3 is 13 residues. This CDR3 is CSARDGSNSPLHF.

This chain links TRBV7-9 with TRBJ1-2. This CDR3 comprises 14 residues. The germline gives CDR1 SEHNR, CDR2 FQNEAQ (reference sequence). The CDR3 sequence: CASSFVGEGYGYTF.

V is TRBV6-5 and J is TRBJ2-2. This CDR3 region has 13 residues. CDR1 and CDR2 from the germline V gene are MNHEY and SVGAGI. The CDR3 protein is CASSYEDTGELFF.

The rearrangement links TRBV11-1 to TRBJ2-7; the D gene TCRdb calls, TRBD2, cannot be checked with no DNA. This CDR3 has 15 residues. Germline V lookup: CDR1 SGHAT, CDR2 FQDESV (reference sequence). This chain's CDR3 is CASSETSGSSYEQYF.

V gene TRBV29-1 combines with J gene TRBJ2-5. Germline loops: CDR1 SQVTM, CDR2 ANQGSEA. This CDR3 has 13 residues. CDR3 region: CSVTLTLKETQYF. Together with reference TRBV29-1 and TRBJ2-5, the CDR3 gives the full variable domain: SAVISQKPSRDICQRGTSLTIQCQVDSQVTMMFWYRQQPGQSLTLIATANQGSEATYESGFVIDKFPISRPNLTFSTLTVSNMSPEDSSIYLCSVTLTLKETQYFGPGTRLLVL.

The chain recombines TRBV12-3 or TRBV12-4 with TRBJ2-7. The CDR3 covers 13 residues. The chain's CDR3 is CASSYNRGYEQYF.

The chain links TRBV10-3 to TRBJ2-1; TCRdb returns TRBD2, unconfirmable since there is no DNA. The CDR3 has 14 amino acids. Germline loops: CDR1 ENHRY, CDR2 SYGVKD. The CDR3 loop is CAISATSGIDEQFF.

This chain connects TRBV5-1 to TRBJ2-7. CDR3 length: 12 residues. Germline V CDR1 and CDR2: SGHRS, YFSETQ. CDR3 region: CASKEPLGEQYF.

V is TRBV5-1 and J is TRBJ2-1; TCRdb's D call, TRBD1, is unchecked because there is no DNA. The CDR3 consists of 15 residues. In germline, CDR1 is SGHRS, CDR2 YFSETQ. The CDR3 here is CASSLTGEGYNEQFF. The entire variable domain, with the rest obtained from reference TRBV5-1 and TRBJ2-1, is as follows: KAGVTQTPRYLIKTRGQQVTLSCSPISGHRSVSWYQQTPGQGLQFLFEYFSETQRNKGNFPGRFSGRQFSNSRSEMNVSTLELGDSALYLCASSLTGEGYNEQFFGPGTRLTVL.

The V and J genes are TRBV29-1 and TRBJ2-5; the TCRdb call, TRBD2, lacks DNA for checking. Germline V CDR1 and CDR2: SQVTM, ANQGSEA. The CDR3 is 14 residues long. The CDR3 loop is CSVRGLAGKETQYF.

The gene calls are TRBV28 and TRBJ2-1; the TCRdb call, TRBD1, lacks DNA for checking. CDR1 is MDHEN and CDR2 is SYDVKM in the germline V gene. The CDR3 totals 16 residues. CDR3 amino acids: CASSRAGASSYNEQFF.

Here the CDR3 reads CASSEGVWDQETQYF. The V call is TRBV2, the J call TRBJ2-5. The germline V gene has CDR1 SNHLY and CDR2 FYNNEI. This CDR3 spans 15 amino acids.

The rearrangement joins TRBV5-6 to TRBJ1-2; TCRdb returns TRBD1, unconfirmable since there is no DNA. Germline CDR1 and CDR2: SGHDT and YYEEEE. This CDR3 spans 17 amino acids. The CDR3 here is CASSLVFRETGRDGYTF.

The chain has TRBV20-1 and TRBJ2-3; TCRdb's D gene call, TRBD2, goes unchecked for lack of DNA. This CDR3 spans 16 amino acids. Germline V gene lookup returns CDR1 DFQATT and CDR2 SNEGSKA (reference sequence). The CDR3 is CSASPWTSGGTDTQYF.